This TCR beta chain appears in the sequencing data of a study of cytomegalovirus exposure and HLA in healthy donors. The PCR ran on 60 Vbeta and 13 Jbeta primers. TCRdb's table, derived via immunoSEQ multiplex PCR, lists solely in-frame clones and lacks some. The table gives around 200,000 clones; the top ten clones make up less than 1% of it. The sample consisted of PBMCs. The receptor was isolated from a woman aged 25 to 39 in good health and CMV-seropositive.

CDR3 in DNA: TGTGCCAGCAGCGTGGACAGGGGGGAAAGTAGGGAGCTGTTTTTT. It encodes CASSVDRGESRELFF. The chain couples TRBV5-4 to TRBJ2-2; 10 bases are shared with TRBD1. Germline V gene data show CDR1 as SGHNT and CDR2 as YYREEE (reference sequence). The V and J ends lost 4 bases and 9 bases, in that order; junction bases with no gene match: 9. The CDR3 is made up of 15 amino acids.